The 28 T cell receptor beta chains reported below all come from one sample, sequenced in a study of OX40 agonist ivuxolimab in advanced cancers. The data were produced by immunoSEQ multiplex PCR, yet TCRdb's version contains in-frame clones alone and is incomplete. This table has fewer than 50,000 clones, roughly 87% appearing once. Sequences were derived from CD4+ or CD8+ T cells sorted from blood, sampled in a trial of the OX40 agonist ivuxolimab. The source is an adult with an advanced solid tumor such as melanoma, head and neck, liver or kidney cancer.

The CDR3 nucleotides read TGTGCCAGCAGCCCATACGGGACAGGGAAACAGCCCCAGCATTTT. Translation: CASSPYGTGKQPQHF. The chain has TRBV5-8 and TRBJ1-5; 9 nucleotides align to TRBD1. Germline V gene lookup returns CDR1 SGHTS and CDR2 YDEGEE. V was pared by 4 bases and J by 7 bases, with 9 bases of the junction left unmatched. There are 15 residues in the CDR3.

This clone showed up just a few times. This chain joins TRBV6-5 and TRBJ1-5, with TRBD1 as a possible D gene (5 bases). V lost 4 bases and J 10 bases, leaving 17 bases between the germline ends. CDR1 and CDR2 from the germline V gene are MNHEY and SVGAGI. The CDR3 consists of 14 residues. The DNA for the CDR3 is TGTGCCAGCAGTTCGGGAGGGAGGGGCGAACCCCAGCATTTT. Translation: CASSSGGRGEPQHF.

In its sample, this clone was seen a few times. The chain combines TRBV10-2 with TRBJ1-6, with 11 bases aligning to TRBD1. CDR1 is WSHSY, CDR2 SAAADI, per germline. Trimming cost V 6 bases and J 5 bases; bases outside gene matches: 6. The CDR3 is 16 residues long. The CDR3 bases are TGCGCCAGCAGGGACAGGGGGCGCGCCCATAATTCACCCCTCCACTTT. This translates into CASRDRGRAHNSPLHF.

The rearrangement joins TRBV13 to TRBJ2-7; 10 bases match TRBD2. From germline, CDR1 is PRHDT and CDR2 FYEKMQ (reference sequence). The CDR3 spans 15 residues. The V segment lost 5 bases and the J segment 7 bases; nucleotides outside the gene matches: 11. The CDR3 DNA reads as TGTGCCAGCAGCCCTTTAGCGGGGGGTGTAAAGGAGCAGTACTTC. Translated: CASSPLAGGVKEQYF.

This chain links TRBV6-5 with TRBJ2-5, with 7 bases fitting TRBD2. CDR1 MNHEY and CDR2 SVGAGI come from the germline V gene. The ends lost 0 bases at V and 7 bases at J; junction bases unmatched: 2. This CDR3 region has 13 residues. The CDR3 sequence is CASSYSGGRTQYF. CDR3 nucleotide sequence: TGTGCCAGCAGTTACTCGGGAGGGCGGACCCAGTACTTC.

The chain is built from TRBV6-5 and TRBJ1-2; D remains unclear. The germline gives CDR1 MNHEY, CDR2 SVGAGI. The germline V and J ends were trimmed by 10 bases and 7 bases, with 10 bases remaining between them. This CDR3 contains 10 residues. CDR3 protein: CAIWAVGYTF. CDR3 coding DNA: TGTGCCATCTGGGCGGTTGGCTACACCTTC.

The rearrangement uses TRBV27 and TRBJ2-1, with D unresolved. Trimming cost V 2 bases and J 2 bases, with 10 bases left between them. CDR3 length: 15 amino acids. Looked up from germline, CDR1 is MNHEY and CDR2 is SMNVEV (reference sequence). CDR3 bases: TGTGCCAGCAGTTTAGCTGTATCCACCTACAATGAGCAGTTCTTC. Protein sequence: CASSLAVSTYNEQFF.

The V and J genes are TRBV1 and TRBJ2-1; the listed D gene, TRBD2, was not tested against the DNA. TRBV1 is annotated as a pseudogene. The CDR3 totals 17 residues. The CDR3 is CTSSPRLAGGRYNEQFF. CDR3 nucleotide sequence: TGCACCAGCAGCCCCCGACTAGCGGGGGGGCGGTACAATGAGCAGTTCTTC.

For the CDR3, the DNA is TGTGCCAGTAGTACTACCCTAGGGCGAAGCGAGCAGTACTTC. Amino acids: CASSTTLGRSEQYF. The chain joins TRBV19 to TRBJ2-7, with D hard to call. Germline V CDR1 and CDR2: LNHDA, SQIVND (reference sequence). V was pared by 4 bases and J by 6 bases, with 16 bases between. The CDR3 length is 14 residues.

The CDR3 DNA follows: TGTGCCAGCATAGGGGGCTACGAGCAGTACGTC. Protein sequence: CASIGGYEQYV. The chain is built from TRBV25-1 and TRBJ2-7; the D gene is possibly TRBD1 (6 bases). V shed 7 bases and J shed 3 bases, with 7 bases lying between them. From germline, CDR1 is MGHDK and CDR2 SYGVNS. This CDR3 has 11 residues.

V and J are TRBV7-2 and TRBJ2-7, with D perhaps matching TRBD1 or TRBD2 (5 bases each). V was pared by 2 bases and J by 2 bases, with 13 bases between. Germline V lookup: CDR1 SGHTA, CDR2 FQGNSA. The CDR3 contains 15 residues. This CDR3 reads CASSLFRDGTYEQYV. The CDR3 DNA reads TGTGCCAGCAGCTTATTTCGGGACGGCACCTACGAGCAGTACGTC.

V and J are TRBV5-8 and TRBJ1-5; 7 bases line up with TRBD1. V lost 1 base to trimming and J lost 7 bases; unmatched junction nucleotides: 20. The CDR3 totals 19 residues. Looked up from germline, CDR1 is SGHTS and CDR2 is YDEGEE. As DNA, the CDR3 is TGTGCCAGCAGCTTGATACAGGGGACCAAGAGGACCGGTGGCCAGCCCCAGCATTTT. Translated: CASSLIQGTKRTGGQPQHF.

This chain links TRBV11-3 with TRBJ2-7, with 7 bases aligning to TRBD1. This CDR3 spans 14 amino acids. Losses at the gene ends were 2 bases for V and 2 bases for J; bases not matched to a gene: 3. Germline V gives CDR1 SGHNT, CDR2 YENEEA. The CDR3 is CASSLSQGAYEQYF. In DNA form, the CDR3 reads TGTGCCAGCAGCTTATCCCAGGGGGCCTACGAGCAGTACTTC. Together with reference TRBV11-3 and TRBJ2-7, the CDR3 gives the full variable domain: EAGVVQSPRYKIIEKKQPVAFWCNPISGHNTLYWYLQNLGQGPELLIRYENEEAVDDSQLPKDRFSAERLKGVDSTLKIQPAELGDSAVYLCASSLSQGAYEQYFGPGTRLTVT.

The genes are TRBV23-1 and TRBJ1-2; weak D call: TRBD1 (5 bases). TRBV23-1 is classed as an ORF, of uncertain function. The CDR3 loop spans 16 amino acids. The V end lost 5 bases, the J end lost 3 bases, and 19 bases lay between the germline ends. For the CDR3, the DNA is TGCGCCAGCAGTACTTGTCGGGACGACGGCGACTATGGCTACACCTTC. Its translation is CASSTCRDDGDYGYTF.

The chain combines TRBV7-3 with TRBJ2-1; the match to TRBD2 covers 7 bases. This CDR3 has 14 amino acids. CDR1 and CDR2 (germline): SGHTA, FQGTGA. Germline trimming cut 5 bases from V and 2 bases from J; bases unmatched to any gene: 3. For the CDR3, the DNA is TGTGCCAGCAGCCCAGGACTAGCCTACAATGAGCAGTTCTTC. Its protein is CASSPGLAYNEQFF.

This chain uses TRBV29-1 with TRBJ2-1; D is perhaps TRBD2 (6 bases). Germline V CDR1 and CDR2: SQVTM, ANQGSEA. Between the trimmed V and J ends, which lost 4 bases and 5 bases, there was a span of 21 bases. CDR3 length equals 16 residues. The CDR3 is CSVAQPYGGDDNEQFF. For the CDR3, the DNA is TGCAGCGTTGCCCAACCCTACGGGGGAGATGACAATGAGCAGTTCTTC.

The chain employs TRBV13 and TRBJ2-5, with no clear D. The length of the CDR3 is 12 residues. CDR1 and CDR2 from the germline V gene are PRHDT and FYEKMQ (reference sequence). Trimming removed 6 bases at V and 3 bases at J, with 8 bases between. CDR3 DNA sequence: TGTGCCAGCAGTCAATATAAAGAGACCCAGTACTTC. It specifies CASSQYKETQYF.

This sequence joins TRBV6-5 and TRBJ1-5; no reliable D call. The germline V gene has CDR1 MNHEY and CDR2 SVGAGI. Trimming took off 1 base at V and 6 bases at J, with 4 bases between the two ends. This CDR3 comprises 12 residues. CDR3 coding DNA: TGTGCCAGCAGTTACTTTGGTCAGCCCCAGCATTTT. Its translation: CASSYFGQPQHF.

This chain connects TRBV29-1 to TRBJ1-1; 7 bases map to TRBD1. J lost 6 bases, V lost 4 bases, and 8 bases had no gene match. The CDR3 totals 13 residues. CDR1 SQVTM and CDR2 ANQGSEA come from the germline V gene. The CDR3 DNA follows: TGCAGCGTTGCAGTCAGGGGGGCCCCTGAAGCTTTCTTT. Translating it yields CSVAVRGAPEAFF.

J is TRBJ2-7 and V is TRBV18, with D possibly being TRBD2 (6 bases). Germline CDR1 KGHSH, CDR2 LQKENI. V was trimmed by 3 bases and J by 1 base, leaving 10 bases between them. The CDR3 covers 14 residues. The CDR3 loop is CASSPPGLSYEQYF. The CDR3 region has the DNA TGTGCCAGCTCACCCCCGGGACTTTCCTACGAGCAGTACTTC.

The chain links TRBV29-1 to TRBJ1-1, with D perhaps matching TRBD1 (5 bases). Germline assignment: CDR1 SQVTM and CDR2 ANQGSEA. Trimming removed 7 bases at V and 5 bases at J, with 23 bases between. This CDR3 is 15 amino acids long. The CDR3 is CSATRERGARTEAFF. In nucleotides, the CDR3 is TGCAGCGCCACCCGAGAGAGGGGAGCGAGGACTGAAGCTTTCTTT.

The chain is built from TRBV9 and TRBJ2-2; the D is unclear. The CDR3 is 11 amino acids. The germline V gene has CDR1 SGDLS and CDR2 YYNGEE. V was clipped by 5 bases and J by 6 bases, with 5 bases between them. Written as DNA, the CDR3 is TGTGCCAGCAGGGGGTCCGGGGAGCTGTTTTTT. This codes for CASRGSGELFF.

CDR3 in DNA: TGTGCCAGCAGCCCGGACCACCAGGGGGCTATTACAGATACGCAGTATTTT. It encodes CASSPDHQGAITDTQYF. The chain combines TRBV7-9 with TRBJ2-3, with 8 nucleotides matching TRBD1. V lost 5 bases to trimming and J lost 3 bases; unmatched junction nucleotides: 13. Germline-derived CDR1 and CDR2 are SEHNR and FQNEAQ (reference sequence). There are 17 residues in the CDR3. The full variable domain, rest sourced from reference TRBV7-9 and TRBJ2-3, is DTGVSQNPRHKITKRGQNVTFRCDPISEHNRLYWYRQTLGQGPEFLTYFQNEAQLEKSRLLSDRFSAERPKGSFSTLEIQRTEQGDSAMYLCASSPDHQGAITDTQYFGPGTRLTVL.

The chain uses TRBV5-6 and TRBJ2-5; 7 bases are a match to TRBD1. Unmatched junction bases numbered 8, after V lost 7 bases and J lost 2 bases. Looked up from germline, CDR1 is SGHDT and CDR2 is YYEEEE. The CDR3 is 14 residues long. The CDR3 coding sequence is TGTGCCAGCTTATCGGGGACAGTACAAGAGACCCAGTACTTC. It yields the protein CASLSGTVQETQYF.

This chain uses TRBV5-8 with TRBJ1-1; D unclear. CDR1 SGHTS and CDR2 YDEGEE come from the germline V gene. The V end lost 4 bases, the J end lost 1 base, and 5 bases lay between the germline ends. This CDR3 comprises 12 residues. The chain's CDR3 is CASSRGNTEAFF. CDR3 DNA: TGTGCCAGCAGCCGAGGGAACACTGAAGCTTTCTTT.

The CDR3: CASSLEGGQGYEQYF. CDR3 DNA: TGTGCCAGCAGCTTAGAAGGGGGGCAGGGCTACGAGCAGTACTTC. The chain combines TRBV7-2 with TRBJ2-7; the D call may be TRBD1 or TRBD2 (6 bases each). This CDR3 is 15 amino acids long. Trimming shortened V by 1 base and J by 3 bases, and 13 bases separated the two germline ends. The germline gives CDR1 SGHTA, CDR2 FQGNSA.

CDR3 bases: TGCAGCGTTGAAGAACCGGGCCCCCAGATTGGCTACACCTTC. This sequence encodes CSVEEPGPQIGYTF. The rearrangement links TRBV29-1 to TRBJ1-2; D remains ambiguous. This CDR3 spans 14 amino acids. Germline V gene lookup returns CDR1 SQVTM and CDR2 ANQGSEA. Trimming removed 0 bases from V and 7 bases from J, with 15 bases in between.

The CDR3 sequence: CASSLPSVARTGVSTGELFF. Here the CDR3 DNA reads TGTGCCAGCAGCTTACCCTCCGTTGCTCGGACAGGGGTAAGCACCGGGGAGCTGTTTTTT. The gene calls are TRBV7-3 and TRBJ2-2; TRBD1 matches at 9 bases. V was clipped by 2 bases and J by 4 bases; unmatched bases: 17. The CDR3 sequence is 20 residues long. The germline gives CDR1 SGHTA, CDR2 FQGTGA.